One and the same sample provided the 5 T cell receptor beta chains below, sequenced in a study of CD8+CD57+ T cells in acquired aplastic anemia listed by TCRdb under 2018. Sequenced using an Illumina HiSeq 2000. Profiling of TCR beta VDJ combinations and CDR3 sequences used genomic DNA as the template. Using fastp at Q25 and MiXCR, TCRdb reprocessed the public reads and kept productive beta chains. Rows matching on CDR3 protein sequence are summarized as one entry with the most common DNA and genes. In this sample the table shows more than 150,000 distinct CDR3 sequences, almost 50% of which occur a single time. Jointly, the top ten make up roughly 13% of the sample. Expansion of CD8+CD57+ cells had been shown by flow cytometry in the patients chosen for sequencing. Sequencing input: sorted CD4+, CD8+, or CD8+CD57+ T cells (not recorded which) from PBMCs. The receptors stem from a human donor with aplastic anemia.

This clonotype was counted at least ten times. This chain links TRBV20-1 with TRBJ1-3, with D perhaps TRBD1 (5 bases). V was cut by 3 bases and J by 2 bases, with 17 bases left in between. CDR1 and CDR2 (germline): DFQATT, SNEGSKA (reference sequence). This CDR3 region has 16 residues. Here the CDR3 DNA reads TGCAGTGCTAGTCTCCGGACATCGTTACCTGGAAACACCATATATTTT. Translating gives CSASLRTSLPGNTIYF.

In this sample, this clonotype turned up many times. The chain has TRBV5-1 and TRBJ1-6, with D hard to call. The V gene lost 3 bases and the J gene lost 7 bases, with 11 bases spanning the gap. The CDR3 contains 14 residues. Germline assignment: CDR1 SGHRS and CDR2 YFSETQ. The CDR3 protein is CASSSDGRNSPLHF. CDR3 in DNA: TGCGCCAGCAGCTCGGACGGACGGAATTCACCCCTCCACTTT.

Ten or more counts support this clonotype. The chain has TRBV5-1 and TRBJ2-1; 10 bases map to TRBD1. Trimming cost V 3 bases and J 3 bases; bases outside gene matches: 3. The germline gives CDR1 SGHRS, CDR2 YFSETQ. The CDR3 has 15 amino acids. CDR3 nucleotide sequence: TGCGCCAGCAGCTCGGGGACAGGGGTCTACAATGAGCAGTTCTTC. Amino acid sequence: CASSSGTGVYNEQFF.

This clonotype was detected many times. The rearrangement uses TRBV9 and TRBJ1-3; no clear D. Germline V gene data show CDR1 as SGDLS and CDR2 as YYNGEE. The CDR3 covers 15 residues. The germline V and J ends were trimmed by 4 bases and 4 bases, with 15 bases remaining between them. CDR3 protein: CASSPSDIRGNTIYF. Here the CDR3 DNA reads TGTGCCAGCAGCCCATCAGACATCCGCGGAAACACCATATATTTT.

This clonotype was detected a few times. This chain connects TRBV24-1 to TRBJ2-3, with D hard to call. Trimming stripped 5 bases from V and 3 bases from J, with 8 bases between. The length of the CDR3 is 13 residues. Germline V gene data show CDR1 as KGHDR and CDR2 as SFDVKD. CDR3 sequence (DNA): TGTGCCACCAGTGTCGGGTGGACAGATACGCAGTATTTT. It encodes CATSVGWTDTQYF.